These T cell receptor beta chains were read from a single sample in a study of early T cells in non-severe SARS-CoV-2 infection. TCRdb re-called the 5' RACE reads with MiXCR, one entry per CDR3 protein. The sample includes approximately 120,000 distinct CDR3 sequences, about 15% of them seen just once. Sequenced sample: whole blood. The source of these receptors is an adult who was a healthcare worker with PCR-confirmed SARS-CoV-2 infection or an uninfected control (not recorded which). Both conserved end residues are part of each CDR3. A D gene is named only where the DNA matches it firmly. Not every row has a clone size; where given, it reads once, few, many or a size class.

CDR3 protein: CASRTVFSTDTQYF
CDR3 DNA: TGTGCCAGTAGGACCGTTTTTAGCACAGATACGCAGTATTTT
J gene: TRBJ2-3
V gene: TRBV19
CDR3 length: 14
clone size: .
D gene: .

CDR3 protein: CSVASGGWAGPARETQYF
CDR3 DNA: TGCAGCGTTGCGTCCGGGGGATGGGCGGGACCGGCGAGGGAGACCCAGTACTTC
J gene: TRBJ2-5
V gene: TRBV29-1
CDR3 length: 18
clone size: few
D gene: .

CDR3 protein: CASSPSLTSGPYNEQFF
CDR3 DNA: TGTGCCAGCAGTCCTAGTCTTACTAGCGGGCCTTACAATGAGCAGTTCTTC
J gene: TRBJ2-1
V gene: TRBV12-3/TRBV12-4
CDR3 length: 17
clone size: few
D gene: TRBD2

CDR3 protein: CASSFLQHPTGGNSPLHF
CDR3 DNA: TGTGCCAGCAGCTTCCTCCAACACCCGACAGGGGGTAATTCACCCCTCCACTTT
J gene: TRBJ1-6
V gene: TRBV7-9
CDR3 length: 18
clone size: .
D gene: TRBD1

CDR3 protein: CSARAGEGYEQYF
CDR3 DNA: TGCAGTGCTAGAGCGGGAGAGGGCTACGAGCAGTACTTC
J gene: TRBJ2-7
V gene: TRBV20-1
CDR3 length: 13
clone size: .
D gene: .

CDR3 protein: CASSQNSETQYF
CDR3 DNA: TGTGCCAGCAGCCAGAATTCAGAGACCCAGTACTTC
J gene: TRBJ2-5
V gene: TRBV14
CDR3 length: 12
clone size: few
D gene: .

CDR3 protein: CASSEKGYASGTQGDGYTF
CDR3 DNA: TGTGCCAGCAGCGAAAAGGGGTACGCGTCGGGTACCCAAGGGGATGGCTACACCTTC
J gene: TRBJ1-2
V gene: TRBV2
CDR3 length: 19
clone size: .
D gene: .

CDR3 protein: CASSLKQNTEAFF
CDR3 DNA: TGTGCCAGCAGCTTAAAACAGAACACTGAAGCTTTCTTT
J gene: TRBJ1-1
V gene: TRBV7-6
CDR3 length: 13
clone size: many
D gene: .

CDR3 protein: CASSQVLGGAGQPQHF
CDR3 DNA: TGCGCCAGCAGCCAAGTTCTAGGGGGCGCGGGTCAGCCCCAGCATTTT
J gene: TRBJ1-5
V gene: TRBV4-1
CDR3 length: 16
clone size: few
D gene: TRBD1

CDR3 protein: CAWSVGLAGVRSGANVLTF
CDR3 DNA: TGTGCCTGGAGTGTAGGGCTAGCGGGGGTAAGAAGTGGGGCCAACGTCCTGACTTTC
J gene: TRBJ2-6
V gene: TRBV30
CDR3 length: 19
clone size: few
D gene: TRBD2